This record concerns one T cell receptor beta chain sequence. This sample stems from a study of blood T cell repertoires in COVID-19. Study information: Sites across the United States, Italy and Spain contributed samples from acute and convalescent COVID-19. T cells, B-cell-depleted T cells, or PBMCs supplied cDNA or gDNA.

Per the original methods: Reference gene primer amplification in the assay estimated nucleated cell counts. TCRdb keeps only in-frame clones here, not all; method: immunoSEQ multiplex PCR. V, J and clone size reflect that table, while D and trimming were determined from the DNA. The data contain about 48,000 clones, roughly four fifths of them singletons. What was sequenced was peripheral blood. The source is a middle-aged man with acute or convalescent COVID-19.

Here the CDR3 reads CASSLGGDEQYF. The DNA of the CDR3 is TGCGCCAGCAGCTTGGGCGGGGACGAGCAGTACTTC. V gene TRBV5-1 combines with J gene TRBJ2-7; tentatively, D is TRBD2 (6 bases). The germline CDR1 and CDR2 sequences are SGHRS and YFSETQ. This CDR3 contains 12 residues. Trimming took off 0 bases at V and 5 bases at J, with 6 bases between the two ends.